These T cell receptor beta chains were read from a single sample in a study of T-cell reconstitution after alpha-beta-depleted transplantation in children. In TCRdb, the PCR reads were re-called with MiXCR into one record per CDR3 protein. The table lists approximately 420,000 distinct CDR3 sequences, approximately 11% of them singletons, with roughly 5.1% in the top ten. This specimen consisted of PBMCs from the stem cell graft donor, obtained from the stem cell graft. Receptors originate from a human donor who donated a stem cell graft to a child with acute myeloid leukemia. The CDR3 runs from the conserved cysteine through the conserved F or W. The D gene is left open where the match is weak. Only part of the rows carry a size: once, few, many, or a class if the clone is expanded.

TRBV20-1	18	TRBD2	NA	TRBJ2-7	TGCAGTGCTAGAGAAGTATCTCTGCTAAGCGGGAGGGCAGACGAGCAGTACTTC	CSAREVSLLSGRADEQYF
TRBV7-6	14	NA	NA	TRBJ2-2	TGTGCCAGCAGCTTACGCTCAAACACCGGGGAGCTGTTTTTT	CASSLRSNTGELFF
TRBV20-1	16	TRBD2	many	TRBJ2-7	TGCAGTGCTACCCCGGGCCGGCTAGCGGGATCAATCGAGCAGTACTTC	CSATPGRLAGSIEQYF
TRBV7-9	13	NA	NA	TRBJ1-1	TGTGCCAGCAGCTTAGTTGCAGAAACTGAAGCTTTCTTT	CASSLVAETEAFF
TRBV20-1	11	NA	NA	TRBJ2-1	TGCAGTGCTAGAGCCGGGCTGTTGCAGTTCTTC	CSARAGLLQFF
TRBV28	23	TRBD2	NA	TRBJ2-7	TGTGCCAGCAGTTCCCTACTAGCGGACATTGTGGGGACTAGCGGGGCGCCCCTGTTGGAGCAGTACTTC	CASSSLLADIVGTSGAPLLEQYF
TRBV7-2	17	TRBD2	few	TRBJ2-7	TGTGCCAGCAGCACAGGACTAGCGGGAAGCATTGCCTACGAGCAGTACTTC	CASSTGLAGSIAYEQYF
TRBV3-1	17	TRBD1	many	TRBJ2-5	TGTGCCAGCAGCCAAGGGGGTGACAGGGGAGTTGGGGAGACCCAGTACTTC	CASSQGGDRGVGETQYF
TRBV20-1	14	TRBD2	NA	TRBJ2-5	TGCAGTGCTATAGGGCTAGCGGGAACGGAGACCCAGTACTTC	CSAIGLAGTETQYF
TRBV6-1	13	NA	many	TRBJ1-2	TGTGCCAGCAGTGGTTGGCTGGACTATGGCTACACCTTC	CASSGWLDYGYTF
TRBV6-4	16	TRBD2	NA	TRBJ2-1	TGTGCCAGCAGTGACTCCCTAGCGGGGGACTACAATGAGCAGTTCTTC	CASSDSLAGDYNEQFF
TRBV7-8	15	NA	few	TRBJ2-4	TGTGCCAGCAGCTTAGAGGGGCTAGCCAAAAACATTCAGTACTTC	CASSLEGLAKNIQYF
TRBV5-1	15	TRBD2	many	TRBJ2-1	TGCGCCAGCAGCCAACTAGCGGGGGCCGGCAATGAGCAGTTCTTC	CASSQLAGAGNEQFF
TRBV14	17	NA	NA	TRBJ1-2	TGTGCCAGCAGCCAAGACCTCGGTCGGGCAACTAACTATGGCTACACCTTC	CASSQDLGRATNYGYTF
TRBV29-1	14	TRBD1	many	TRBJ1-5	TGCAGCGTGTCGGAGGGGGCAGACAATCAGCCCCAGCATTTT	CSVSEGADNQPQHF
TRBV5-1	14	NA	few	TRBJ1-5	TGCGCCAGCAGCTTGGGGATAGCAGGGCAGCCCCAGCATTTT	CASSLGIAGQPQHF
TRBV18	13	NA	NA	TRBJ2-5	TGTGCCAGCTCAGGGCAGGCCCTGGAGACCCAGTACTTC	CASSGQALETQYF
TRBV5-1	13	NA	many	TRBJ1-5	TGCGCCAGCAGCTTGGGACAGTATCAGCCCCAGCATTTT	CASSLGQYQPQHF
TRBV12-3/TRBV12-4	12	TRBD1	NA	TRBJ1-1	TGTGCCAGCAGTATAACAGGGGAGGAAGCTTTCTTT	CASSITGEEAFF
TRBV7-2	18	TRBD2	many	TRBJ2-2	TGTGCCAGCAGCTTAGCTAGCGGGAGGTTCTCCCCGTTCGGGGAGCTGTTTTTT	CASSLASGRFSPFGELFF
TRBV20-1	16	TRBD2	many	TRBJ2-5	TGCAGTGCTAGGACCAGGACTAGCGCCCTCCAAGAGACCCAGTACTTC	CSARTRTSALQETQYF
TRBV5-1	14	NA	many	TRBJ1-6	TGCGCCAGCAGCTCCTCAGGTGGTGATTCACCCCTCCACTTT	CASSSSGGDSPLHF
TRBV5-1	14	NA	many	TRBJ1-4	TGCGCCAGCAGACCAGGACCCCTTAATGAAAAACTGTTTTTT	CASRPGPLNEKLFF
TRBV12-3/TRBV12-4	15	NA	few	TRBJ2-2	TGTGCCAGCAGTCCCCCAACAGGAGGCGGCGGGGAGCTGTTTTTT	CASSPPTGGGGELFF
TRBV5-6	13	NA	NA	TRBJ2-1	TGTGCCAGCATCAAAGGCCCGTACAATGAGCAGTTCTTC	CASIKGPYNEQFF
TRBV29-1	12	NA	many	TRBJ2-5	TGCAGCGTTGTTGGGCCGGGTGGGGCCCAGTACTTC	CSVVGPGGAQYF
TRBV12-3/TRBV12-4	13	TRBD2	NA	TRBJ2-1	TGTGCCAGTTGGGAGGGAGGGCCAAATGAGCAGTTCTTC	CASWEGGPNEQFF
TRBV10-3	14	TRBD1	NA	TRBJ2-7	TGTGCCATCAGTGAAACCGGGACAGTACGAGAGCAGTACTTC	CAISETGTVREQYF
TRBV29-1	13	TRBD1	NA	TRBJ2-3	TGCAGCGTGCTACAGGGGAACACAGATACGCAGTATTTT	CSVLQGNTDTQYF
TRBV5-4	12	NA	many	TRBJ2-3	TGTGCCAGCAGCTTGGCAGCAAACCAGCGATATTTT	CASSLAANQRYF
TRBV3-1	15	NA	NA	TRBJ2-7	TGTGCCAGCAGCCAAGCGAAAAGCCTGCGCTACGAGCAGTACTTC	CASSQAKSLRYEQYF
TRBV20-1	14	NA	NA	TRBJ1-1	TGCAGTGCTAGAGATTCGGGGGCGACGGTCGAGGCTTTCTTT	CSARDSGATVEAFF
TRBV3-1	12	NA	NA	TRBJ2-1	TGTGCCAGCAGCCAAGTAGGGACTGAGCAGTTCTTC	CASSQVGTEQFF
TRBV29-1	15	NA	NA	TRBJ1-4	TGCAGCGTTGATGGGGGTGGGGCAACTAATGAAAAACTGTTTTTT	CSVDGGGATNEKLFF
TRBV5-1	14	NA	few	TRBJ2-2	TGCGCCAGCAGCTTACGGGGATGGCCCGGGGAGCTGTTTTTT	CASSLRGWPGELFF
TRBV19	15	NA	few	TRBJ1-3	TGTGCCAGTAGTATAGCGGAGAGCTCTGGAAACACCATATATTTT	CASSIAESSGNTIYF
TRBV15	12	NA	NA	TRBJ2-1	TGTGCCACCGGGGGGTTTGTGGATGAGCAGTTCTTC	CATGGFVDEQFF
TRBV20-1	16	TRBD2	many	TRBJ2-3	TGCAGTGCTCTAGGAGGGCTAGCGGGGACCACAGATACGCAGTATTTT	CSALGGLAGTTDTQYF
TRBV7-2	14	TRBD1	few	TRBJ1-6	TGTGCCAGCAGCACCGGGACAGGGTATTCACCCCTCCACTTT	CASSTGTGYSPLHF
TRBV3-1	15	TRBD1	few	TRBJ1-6	TGTGCCAGCAGCCAAGAGGACAGGGCAAATTCACCCCTCCACTTT	CASSQEDRANSPLHF
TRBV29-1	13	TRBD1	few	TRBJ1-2	TGCAGCGTTGAAGGACAGGGGGCGTATGGCTACACCTTC	CSVEGQGAYGYTF
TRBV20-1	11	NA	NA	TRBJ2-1	TGCAGTGCTAGGTTCCTAAATGAGCAGTTCTTC	CSARFLNEQFF
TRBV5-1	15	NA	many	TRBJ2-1	TGCGCCAGCAGCGCTCAACGGGGCGGCTACGATGAGCAGTTCTTC	CASSAQRGGYDEQFF
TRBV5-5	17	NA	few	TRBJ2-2	TGTGCCAGCAGCGCCAGACACGCGACAGGGAACACCGGGGAGCTGTTTTTT	CASSARHATGNTGELFF
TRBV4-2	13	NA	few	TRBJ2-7	TGTGCCAGCAGCCGCGGGTGGCACTACGAGCAGTACTTC	CASSRGWHYEQYF
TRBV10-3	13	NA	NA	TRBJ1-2	TGTGCCATCAGTGATCGGGGGCTGGTGGGCTACACCTTC	CAISDRGLVGYTF
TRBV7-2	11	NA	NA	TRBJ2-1	TGTGCCAGCAGCCTGGGACCGAGGCAGTTCTTC	CASSLGPRQFF
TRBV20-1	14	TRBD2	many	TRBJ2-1	TGCAGTGCCACTGGGACTAGCGGAAACAATGAGCAGTTCTTC	CSATGTSGNNEQFF
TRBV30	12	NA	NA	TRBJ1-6	TGTGCCTGGGCCCAGGGGAATTCACCCCTCCACTTT	CAWAQGNSPLHF
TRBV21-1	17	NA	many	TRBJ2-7	TGTGCCAGCAGCAAAGTGTGGCCAGCGGACTGCCCCTACGAGCAGTACTTC	CASSKVWPADCPYEQYF
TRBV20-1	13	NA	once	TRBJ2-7	TGCAGTGCAACCAGACGGTGGGGTTACGAGCAGTACTTC	CSATRRWGYEQYF
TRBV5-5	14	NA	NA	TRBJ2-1	TGTGCCAGCACCCTTCGGCCCCCTCCGGATGAGCAGTTCTTC	CASTLRPPPDEQFF
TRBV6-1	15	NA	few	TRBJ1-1	TGTGCCAGCAGTGGAACGGGCGGGGAGACCACTGAAGCTTTCTTT	CASSGTGGETTEAFF
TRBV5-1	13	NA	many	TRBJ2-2	TGCGCCAGCAGCAGACTGGAAGCCGGGGAGCTGTTTTTT	CASSRLEAGELFF
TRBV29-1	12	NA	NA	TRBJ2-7	TGCAGCGCCGGTGGGGGTTTCGACGAGCAGTACTTC	CSAGGGFDEQYF
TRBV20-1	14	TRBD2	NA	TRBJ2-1	TGCAGTGCTGTTAGCGGGGTCTCCTACAATGAGGAGTTCTTC	CSAVSGVSYNEEFF
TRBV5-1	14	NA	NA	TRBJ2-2	TGCGCCAGCAGCTCTATAGAGCGTGGCGGGGAGCTGTTTTTT	CASSSIERGGELFF
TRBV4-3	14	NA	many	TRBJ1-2	TGCGCCAGCAGCCAAGATTGGCAGGGCTATGGCTACACCTTC	CASSQDWQGYGYTF